Presented here are 20 T cell receptor beta chains from one specimen sequenced in a study of blood T cells in healthy people across ages. For the second PCR, which ran for 7 to 11 cycles, a sample-barcoded 5' primer and a J-beta primer mix were used. TCRdb re-called the 5' RACE reads through MiXCR, storing one row per CDR3 protein. The top ten clones hold roughly 2% of a sample with 1.5 million to 2 million distinct CDR3 sequences, about 50% of them seen once. The sequencing input was blood. The source is a middle-aged woman in good health.

This clonotype occurred a few times. The chain recombines TRBV28 with TRBJ2-1, with D maybe TRBD1 (5 bases). CDR3 length equals 16 residues. V was shortened by 5 bases and J by 2 bases, with 16 bases between the two germline ends. Germline V CDR1 and CDR2: MDHEN, SYDVKM. CDR3 amino acids: CASSPASAGTYNEQFF. In DNA, the CDR3 is TGTGCCAGCAGTCCAGCGTCGGCAGGGACCTACAATGAGCAGTTCTTC.

This clonotype has a handful of counts. The rearrangement links TRBV7-6 to TRBJ2-1, with 7 bases identical to TRBD1. The V segment lost 5 bases and the J segment 5 bases; nucleotides outside the gene matches: 9. The CDR3 extends over 15 amino acids. The germline V gene has CDR1 SGHVS and CDR2 FNYEAQ. The CDR3 DNA sequence: TGTGCCAGCAGCAAGGGACAGACAATTAACAATGAGCAGTTCTTC. Its translation is CASSKGQTINNEQFF.

This chain joins TRBV5-5 and TRBJ2-4; 7 bases line up with TRBD1. Germline trimming cut 4 bases from V and 5 bases from J; bases unmatched to any gene: 6. The CDR3 is 14 residues long. Germline lookup yields CDR1 SGHKS and CDR2 YYEKEE (reference sequence). Here the CDR3 reads CASSPQGSENIQYF. The CDR3 region has the DNA TGTGCCAGCAGCCCACAGGGGTCCGAAAACATTCAGTACTTC.

V usage is TRBV4-3 and J usage is TRBJ2-1; the D is unclear. V was shortened by 8 bases and J by 4 bases, with 6 bases between the two germline ends. Germline V gene sequence: CDR1 LGHNA, CDR2 YSLEER. This CDR3 has 11 residues. The CDR3 bases are TGCGCCAGCGGAAATTACAATGAGCAGTTCTTC. This codes for CASGNYNEQFF.

This clonotype was seen a handful of times. J is TRBJ2-1 and V is TRBV12-3 or TRBV12-4; D is unclear. The CDR3 contains 13 residues. V was pared by 5 bases and J by 7 bases, with 12 bases between. DNA for the CDR3: TGTGCCAGCAGTCCAGCATTGAGGAATGAGCAGTTCTTC. Encoded protein: CASSPALRNEQFF.

The chain carries TRBV6-2 or TRBV6-3 and TRBJ2-1; D uncertain. Germline CDR1 is MNHEY and CDR2 is SVGEGT. The V gene lost 5 bases and the J gene lost 1 base, with 6 bases spanning the gap. The CDR3 runs to 13 residues. The CDR3 nucleotides read TGTGCCAGCAGTATGGGGTCCTACAATGAGCAGTTCTTC. This translates into CASSMGSYNEQFF.

J is TRBJ2-7 and V is TRBV7-2; D is possibly TRBD2 (5 bases). The length of the CDR3 is 15 residues. Germline assignment: CDR1 SGHTA and CDR2 FQGNSA. The V end lost 5 bases, the J end lost 7 bases, and 21 bases lay between the germline ends. CDR3 residues: CASSPDYTNYNEQYF. CDR3 nucleotide sequence: TGTGCCAGCAGCCCTGACTACACCAACTACAATGAGCAGTACTTC.

The chain joins TRBV20-1 to TRBJ2-1, with 9 bases identical to TRBD1. CDR1 and CDR2 from the germline V gene are DFQATT and SNEGSKA (reference sequence). The CDR3 spans 16 residues. The ends lost 3 bases at V and 5 bases at J; junction bases unmatched: 11. CDR3 coding DNA: TGCAGTGCTAGGCCGCCGGGACAGGGTATCAACAATGAGCAGTTCTTC. Its translation: CSARPPGQGINNEQFF.

In the case of this clonotype: A much larger clone lies a single base off, so this may be a read error. The chain uses TRBV29-1 and TRBJ2-5; D uncertain. Trimming shortened V by 6 bases and J by 11 bases, and 22 bases separated the two germline ends. Looked up from germline, CDR1 is SQVTM and CDR2 is ANQGSEA. The CDR3 contains 13 residues. The CDR3 nucleotides are TGCAGCGTCCACGGCCCCTCGGAAAGAGCGCAGTACTTC. Amino acid sequence: CSVHGPSERAQYF.

The chain carries TRBV20-1 and TRBJ2-7; TRBD1 matches at 8 bases. V shed 3 bases and J 3 bases; nucleotides not matched to a gene: 4. The germline V gene encodes CDR1 DFQATT and CDR2 SNEGSKA (reference sequence). CDR3 length: 13 residues. The CDR3: CSASRDRFYEQYF. For the CDR3, the DNA is TGCAGTGCTAGCCGGGACAGGTTCTACGAGCAGTACTTC.

This clonotype has just one count. This chain links TRBV27 with TRBJ2-7, with 9 bases matching TRBD2. The CDR3 loop spans 16 amino acids. Looked up from germline, CDR1 is MNHEY and CDR2 is SMNVEV (reference sequence). The V segment lost 2 bases and the J segment 2 bases; nucleotides outside the gene matches: 7. DNA of the CDR3: TGTGCCAGCAGTTTAGGCAGCGGGGGGTATACCTACGAGCAGTACTTC. Amino acids: CASSLGSGGYTYEQYF.

J is TRBJ2-7 and V is TRBV27; TRBD2 might be the D (5 bases). Germline V CDR1 and CDR2: MNHEY, SMNVEV (reference sequence). The CDR3 length is 15 residues. The V and J ends lost 7 bases and 2 bases respectively, with 18 bases between them. DNA for the CDR3: TGTGCCAGCACCCTGAGGAGCGGCGCCCCCTACGAGCAGTACTTC. This translates into CASTLRSGAPYEQYF.

The V call is TRBV6-6, the J call TRBJ2-5, with 7 bases fitting TRBD1. Germline CDR1 and CDR2: MNHNY and SVGAGI (reference sequence). The CDR3 covers 16 residues. V dropped 6 bases and J dropped 2; count of bases not matched to a gene: 12. In DNA, the CDR3 is TGTGCCAGCAGCCGTGGGACAGTACTAGTTCAAGAGACCCAGTACTTC. Encoded protein: CASSRGTVLVQETQYF.

This clonotype occurred many times. The chain couples TRBV29-1 to TRBJ2-3; D unclear. Between the trimmed V and J ends, which lost 3 bases and 2 bases, there was a span of 0 bases. The CDR3 runs 10 residues. Per the germline V gene, CDR1 is SQVTM and CDR2 is ANQGSEA. CDR3 sequence reads: CSVDTDTQYF. DNA of the CDR3: TGCAGCGTTGACACAGATACGCAGTATTTT.

The rearrangement joins TRBV28 to TRBJ2-7; TRBD1 matches 8 bases. This CDR3 is 16 amino acids long. Unmatched junction bases numbered 15, after V lost 5 bases and J lost 6 bases. Germline CDR1 is MDHEN and CDR2 is SYDVKM. CDR3 sequence (DNA): TGTGCCAGCAGTGCTCCCGGGGCAGGGGGCTTCCGCGAGCAGTACTTC. Translating gives CASSAPGAGGFREQYF. The full variable domain, completed using reference TRBV28 and TRBJ2-7, is DVKVTQSSRYLVKRTGEKVFLECVQDMDHENMFWYRQDPGLGLRLIYFSYDVKMKEKGDIPEGYSVSREKKERFSLILESASTNQTSMYLCASSAPGAGGFREQYFGPGTRLTVT.

This clonotype was seen a handful of times. This chain links TRBV4-3 with TRBJ1-2; weak D call: TRBD1 (6 bases). Trimming left V 0 bases short and J 10 bases short, with 27 bases between. The CDR3 contains 18 residues. Germline assignment: CDR1 LGHNA and CDR2 YSLEER. The CDR3: CASSQDLPQGHLRPSYTF. CDR3 nucleotides: TGCGCCAGCAGCCAAGATCTCCCCCAGGGACATTTGCGGCCTTCCTACACCTTC.

This clonotype was seen a few times. V gene TRBV7-2 combines with J gene TRBJ2-1, with TRBD1 matching over 11 bases. V lost 4 bases, J lost 10 bases, and 6 bases stayed unmatched. CDR1 is SGHTA, CDR2 FQGNSA, per germline. This CDR3 region has 14 residues. The DNA for the CDR3 is TGTGCCAGCAGCTCAGGACAGGGGGCGAGGGAGCAGTTCTTC. Translating gives CASSSGQGAREQFF.

The rearrangement links TRBV13 to TRBJ1-5, with D perhaps TRBD1 (5 bases). The V gene's germline CDR1 is PRHDT and CDR2 FYEKMQ (reference sequence). The CDR3 runs to 15 residues. Trimming stripped 8 bases from V and 1 base from J, with 15 bases between. CDR3 in amino acids: CASSQRGRSNQPQHF. The CDR3 nucleotides are TGTGCCAGCTCTCAAAGGGGAAGGAGCAATCAGCCCCAGCATTTT.

CDR3 loop: CASSLGPQGAGANVLTF. The CDR3 DNA sequence: TGTGCCAGCAGCTTAGGTCCCCAGGGGGCTGGGGCCAACGTCCTGACTTTC. The V and J genes are TRBV7-2 and TRBJ2-6; the match to TRBD1 covers 7 bases. Germline V gene lookup returns CDR1 SGHTA and CDR2 FQGNSA. V gave up 1 base and J gave up 2 bases; unmatched junction bases: 5. This CDR3 has 17 amino acids.

This rearrangement joins TRBV5-6 to TRBJ2-5, with D possibly TRBD1 on 5 matching bases. CDR1 and CDR2 (germline): SGHDT, YYEEEE. Trimming cost V 1 base and J 11 bases, with 24 bases left between them. The CDR3 is 16 amino acids. CDR3 sequence reads: CASSLIRVGRGHEQYF. The CDR3 region has the DNA TGTGCCAGCAGCTTGATTCGGGTAGGGCGTGGACATGAGCAGTACTTC.